These T cell receptor beta chains were read from a single sample in a study of beta chain features in type 1 diabetes. Generated by immunoSEQ multiplex PCR, the TCRdb table keeps only in-frame clones and is missing some. The repertoire holds about 260,000 clones, with roughly 20% as singletons. Sequenced material: naive CD4+ T cells from blood. Receptors were obtained from a woman between 40 and 50 years old with type 1 diabetes. The CDR3 runs from the conserved cysteine through the conserved F or W. Each record gives: D gene, clone size, V gene, J gene, CDR3 protein, CDR3 DNA. A D gene is named only where the DNA matches it firmly. Clone size is not always given. Where it is, it says once, few, many or a class for expanded clones.

d_gene: NA; abundance: few; v_gene: TRBV19; j_gene: TRBJ2-2; CDR3aa: CASSLDSNTGELFF; CDR3nt: TGTGCCAGTAGCCTGGACTCGAACACCGGGGAGCTGTTTTTT
d_gene: TRBD1; abundance: NA; v_gene: TRBV30; j_gene: TRBJ2-3; CDR3aa: CAASRDRSLDTQYF; CDR3nt: TGTGCCGCGAGCCGGGACAGGTCGTTAGATACGCAGTATTTT
d_gene: NA; abundance: NA; v_gene: TRBV4-3; j_gene: TRBJ2-2; CDR3aa: CASSPEFRPIGAGELFF; CDR3nt: TGCGCCAGCAGCCCGGAGTTTAGACCCATCGGCGCCGGGGAGCTGTTTTTT
d_gene: NA; abundance: NA; v_gene: TRBV7-3; j_gene: TRBJ1-1; CDR3aa: CASSPSRVNTEAFF; CDR3nt: TGTGCCAGCAGCCCCTCCAGGGTGAACACTGAAGCTTTCTTT
d_gene: NA; abundance: NA; v_gene: TRBV30; j_gene: TRBJ2-5; CDR3aa: CAWSVGSRETQYF; CDR3nt: TGTGCCTGGAGTGTCGGGAGCCGAGAGACCCAGTACTTC
d_gene: TRBD1; abundance: NA; v_gene: TRBV7-9; j_gene: TRBJ1-4; CDR3aa: CASSLGQQIDEKLFF; CDR3nt: TGTGCCAGCAGCTTGGGACAGCAAATAGATGAAAAACTGTTTTTT
d_gene: TRBD1; abundance: NA; v_gene: TRBV7-3; j_gene: TRBJ1-1; CDR3aa: CASSAGQGEAFF; CDR3nt: TGTGCCAGCAGCGCGGGACAGGGGGAAGCTTTCTTT
d_gene: TRBD1; abundance: NA; v_gene: TRBV28; j_gene: TRBJ2-7; CDR3aa: CASSRQGDEQYF; CDR3nt: TGTGCCAGCAGCCGACAGGGGGACGAGCAGTACTTC
d_gene: NA; abundance: NA; v_gene: TRBV30; j_gene: TRBJ2-1; CDR3aa: CAWSVTGGINEQFF; CDR3nt: TGTGCCTGGAGTGTTACCGGGGGAATCAATGAGCAGTTCTTC
d_gene: NA; abundance: NA; v_gene: TRBV18; j_gene: TRBJ2-5; CDR3aa: CASPPQGRNQETQYF; CDR3nt: TGTGCCAGCCCCCCCCAGGGGCGGAACCAAGAGACCCAGTACTTC
d_gene: TRBD2; abundance: few; v_gene: TRBV7-3; j_gene: TRBJ2-3; CDR3aa: CASSAGLAGGDTDTQYF; CDR3nt: TGTGCCAGCAGCGCCGGACTAGCGGGGGGAGACACAGATACGCAGTATTTT
d_gene: NA; abundance: NA; v_gene: TRBV4-2; j_gene: TRBJ1-1; CDR3aa: CASSQDHGGVEAFF; CDR3nt: TGTGCCAGCAGCCAAGACCACGGAGGGGTTGAAGCTTTCTTT
d_gene: NA; abundance: few; v_gene: TRBV28; j_gene: TRBJ2-7; CDR3aa: CASTSHAAGDYEQYF; CDR3nt: TGTGCCAGCACCTCCCACGCGGCAGGGGACTACGAGCAGTACTTC
d_gene: NA; abundance: NA; v_gene: TRBV7-9; j_gene: TRBJ1-5; CDR3aa: CASSRVNSNQPQHF; CDR3nt: TGTGCCAGCAGCCGTGTTAATAGCAATCAGCCCCAGCATTTT
d_gene: NA; abundance: NA; v_gene: TRBV6-4; j_gene: TRBJ2-6; CDR3aa: CASSLDSSGANVLTF; CDR3nt: TGTGCCAGCAGCTTGGACAGCTCTGGGGCCAACGTCCTGACTTTC
d_gene: TRBD2; abundance: NA; v_gene: TRBV7-7; j_gene: TRBJ2-1; CDR3aa: CASSYSRTSGGRGEQFF; CDR3nt: TGTGCTAGCAGCTACAGCAGGACTAGCGGGGGGCGAGGTGAGCAGTTCTTC
d_gene: TRBD1; abundance: NA; v_gene: TRBV7-2; j_gene: TRBJ1-5; CDR3aa: CASSVDRGNQPQHF; CDR3nt: TGTGCCAGCAGCGTCGACAGGGGCAATCAGCCCCAGCATTTT
d_gene: TRBD2; abundance: NA; v_gene: TRBV13; j_gene: TRBJ2-2; CDR3aa: CASSSAGRDTGELFF; CDR3nt: TGTGCCAGCAGCTCCGCCGGGAGGGACACCGGGGAGCTGTTTTTT
d_gene: NA; abundance: NA; v_gene: TRBV15; j_gene: TRBJ1-2; CDR3aa: CATSPKYGYTF; CDR3nt: TGTGCCACCAGCCCCAAATATGGCTACACCTTC
d_gene: NA; abundance: NA; v_gene: TRBV4-1; j_gene: TRBJ2-5; CDR3aa: CASSRTRVDRGETQYF; CDR3nt: TGCGCCAGCAGCCGGACTAGGGTCGATAGGGGGGAGACCCAGTACTTC
d_gene: TRBD1; abundance: few; v_gene: TRBV6-5; j_gene: TRBJ1-6; CDR3aa: CASSRSRGNSPLHF; CDR3nt: TGTGCCAGCAGTCGATCCAGGGGGAACTCACCCCTCCACTTT
d_gene: TRBD1; abundance: few; v_gene: TRBV28; j_gene: TRBJ2-6; CDR3aa: CASTKRTGGTGANVLTF; CDR3nt: TGTGCCAGCACCAAAAGGACAGGGGGCACTGGGGCCAACGTCCTGACTTTC
d_gene: TRBD1; abundance: few; v_gene: TRBV2; j_gene: TRBJ1-6; CDR3aa: CASSEWGQVLSPLHF; CDR3nt: TGTGCCAGCAGTGAGTGGGGACAGGTTCTATCCCCCCTCCACTTT
d_gene: TRBD2; abundance: NA; v_gene: TRBV7-3; j_gene: TRBJ2-2; CDR3aa: CASTVGLAGTGELFF; CDR3nt: TGTGCCAGCACCGTCGGACTAGCGGGAACGGGGGAGCTGTTTTTT
d_gene: NA; abundance: few; v_gene: TRBV4-3; j_gene: TRBJ2-4; CDR3aa: CASSQDMRNIQYF; CDR3nt: TGCGCCAGCAGCCAAGATATGCGTAACATTCAGTACTTC
d_gene: NA; abundance: NA; v_gene: TRBV28; j_gene: TRBJ2-7; CDR3aa: CASREPTHEQYF; CDR3nt: TGTGCCAGCAGGGAGCCCACCCACGAGCAGTACTTC
d_gene: NA; abundance: few; v_gene: TRBV9; j_gene: TRBJ1-1; CDR3aa: CASSPLLGHGNTEAFF; CDR3nt: TGTGCCAGCAGCCCCCTACTTGGACACGGCAACACTGAAGCTTTCTTT
d_gene: NA; abundance: NA; v_gene: TRBV19; j_gene: TRBJ1-5; CDR3aa: CASSSLAFNQPQHF; CDR3nt: TGTGCCAGTAGCTCCTTAGCGTTCAATCAGCCCCAGCATTTT
d_gene: NA; abundance: NA; v_gene: TRBV21-1; j_gene: TRBJ2-7; CDR3aa: CASSKTTGCSYEQYF; CDR3nt: TGTGCCAGCAGCAAAACGACAGGGTGCTCCTACGAGCAGTACTTC